The 25 T cell receptor beta chains listed next were all sequenced from one sample in a study of T cell responses to AZD1222 COVID-19 vaccine. The protocol was immunoSEQ multiplex PCR, while the TCRdb copy is restricted to in-frame clones and leaves out a portion. The sample comprises about 120,000 clones, under 85% of which are singletons, and around 6.2% rests with the top ten. The sample in question was peripheral blood, obtained on day 0 of AZD1222 vaccination. The receptors here all came from an adult in good health.

The rearrangement joins TRBV2 to TRBJ2-5; 12 bases agree with TRBD2. The CDR3 runs to 16 residues. Germline loops: CDR1 SNHLY, CDR2 FYNNEI. V gave up 4 bases and J gave up 2 bases; unmatched junction bases: 5. CDR3 nucleotide sequence: TGTGCCAGCAGTGGATTAGGGACTAGCGGGCAAGAGACCCAGTACTTC. It yields the protein CASSGLGTSGQETQYF.

V and J are TRBV2 and TRBJ2-7; no reliable D call. This CDR3 has 13 residues. V lost 7 bases and J lost 5, with 15 bases in between. Germline assignment: CDR1 SNHLY and CDR2 FYNNEI. The CDR3 region is CASTFGPGHEQYF. In DNA form, the CDR3 reads TGTGCCAGCACCTTTGGACCGGGCCACGAGCAGTACTTC. Based on the CDR3 plus reference TRBV2 and TRBJ2-7, the full variable domain is EPEVTQTPSHQVTQMGQEVILRCVPISNHLYFYWYRQILGQKVEFLVSFYNNEISEKSEIFDDQFSVERPDGSNFTLKIRSTKLEDSAMYFCASTFGPGHEQYFGPGTRLTVT.

This clone was recorded only once. The rearrangement joins TRBV19 to TRBJ1-5; 7 positions match TRBD1. Per germline, CDR1 LNHDA and CDR2 SQIVND (reference sequence). This CDR3 contains 15 residues. Trimming removed 2 bases from V and 6 bases from J; junction bases left unmatched: 7. CDR3 residues: CASSIQGGGVQPQHF. The DNA for the CDR3 is TGTGCCAGTAGTATACAAGGGGGCGGCGTTCAGCCCCAGCATTTT. Filled out from reference TRBV19 and TRBJ1-5, the complete variable domain reads DGGITQSPKYLFRKEGQNVTLSCEQNLNHDAMYWYRQDPGQGLRLIYYSQIVNDFQKGDIAEGYSVSREKKESFPLTVTSAQKNPTAFYLCASSIQGGGVQPQHFGDGTRLSIL.

This clone appeared a single time. CDR3 DNA sequence: TGTGCCAGCAGCACGACTGGACCGTCACCACTGCAGTTCTTC. Residues: CASSTTGPSPLQFF. The genes are TRBV5-6 and TRBJ2-1; D gene unclear. Germline CDR1 SGHDT, CDR2 YYEEEE. V shed 4 bases and J shed 12 bases, with 20 bases lying between them. The CDR3 has 14 amino acids.

The chain employs TRBV5-1 and TRBJ1-2, with D possibly being TRBD1 (6 bases). This CDR3 is 15 amino acids long. CDR1 is SGHRS, CDR2 YFSETQ, per germline. V was cut by 0 bases and J by 4 bases, with 13 bases left in between. The CDR3 coding sequence is TGCGCCAGCAGCTTGGCCCCGGACAGCGGCTATGGCTACACCTTC. Translated, it gives CASSLAPDSGYGYTF.

This chain joins TRBV6-4 and TRBJ1-2, with D uncertain. CDR1 MRHNA and CDR2 SNTAGT come from the germline V gene. The CDR3 contains 15 residues. V was clipped by 0 bases and J by 2 bases, with 10 bases between them. The CDR3 region is CASSDSSLGNYGYTF. CDR3 sequence (DNA): TGTGCCAGCAGTGACTCGAGTCTGGGCAACTATGGCTACACCTTC.

V gene TRBV6-5 combines with J gene TRBJ1-1; D not resolved. CDR1 is MNHEY and CDR2 is SVGAGI in the germline V gene. CDR3 size: 15 residues. V lost 6 bases to trimming and J lost 0 bases, with 14 bases between them. The CDR3 DNA reads TGTGCCAGCAGCAACAGAAAATTCATGAACACTGAAGCTTTCTTT. Translating it yields CASSNRKFMNTEAFF.

This rearrangement joins TRBV12-3 or TRBV12-4 to TRBJ1-1; no clear D gene. This CDR3 comprises 13 residues. The V end was cut by 7 bases, the J end by 6 bases, with 15 bases between. CDR3 bases: TGTGCCAGCACCTCCCTCGAGAGGGCTGAAGCTTTCTTT. The encoded protein is CASTSLERAEAFF.

The V call is TRBV5-4, the J call TRBJ1-1; a weak D match, TRBD1 (6 bases). V lost 2 bases and J lost 3, with 14 bases in between. This CDR3 region has 15 residues. Germline V gives CDR1 SGHNT, CDR2 YYREEE (reference sequence). CDR3 bases: TGTGCCAGCAGCTTAGTAGGGGGGGGATACACTGAAGCTTTCTTT. Its protein product is CASSLVGGGYTEAFF.

The V and J genes are TRBV6-6 and TRBJ1-1; 11 nucleotides align to TRBD1. Trimming removed 6 bases from V and 1 base from J; junction bases left unmatched: 4. Germline CDR1 and CDR2: MNHNY and SVGAGI (reference sequence). The CDR3 length is 15 residues. In DNA form, the CDR3 reads TGTGCCAGCAGCGGGGACAGGGGGAGGAACACTGAAGCTTTCTTT. As protein: CASSGDRGRNTEAFF.

The chain has TRBV4-2 and TRBJ2-3; D gene ambiguous. V was clipped by 1 base and J by 2 bases, with 28 bases between them. Germline V CDR1 and CDR2: LGHNA, YNFKEQ. The CDR3 is 21 amino acids. The CDR3 loop is CASSQVWFESLRQKSTDTQYF. As DNA, the CDR3 is TGTGCCAGCAGCCAAGTTTGGTTCGAGTCTTTGAGACAAAAATCCACAGATACGCAGTATTTT.

This chain joins TRBV3-1 (or the pseudogene TRBV3-2) and TRBJ2-7; 11 nucleotides match TRBD1. CDR3 length: 14 residues. Germline V gene data show CDR1 as LGHDT and CDR2 as YNNKEL (reference sequence). The V and J ends lost 4 bases and 5 bases, in that order; junction bases with no gene match: 4. The CDR3 loop reads CASSPGQGANEQYF. CDR3 nucleotides: TGTGCCAGCAGCCCAGGACAGGGGGCGAACGAGCAGTACTTC.

V and J are TRBV28 and TRBJ2-7; TRBD1 matches at 8 bases. V shed 6 bases, J shed 6 bases, and the junction held 7 bases outside the gene matches. Germline CDR1 reads MDHEN; CDR2 reads SYDVKM. This CDR3 has 13 amino acids. CDR3 protein: CASRPTGAAEQYF. DNA for the CDR3: TGTGCCAGCAGGCCGACAGGGGCCGCCGAGCAGTACTTC.

The sample holds a few counts of this clone. The chain combines TRBV7-2 with TRBJ2-7; TRBD2 is a possible D gene (6 bases). The germline V gene encodes CDR1 SGHTA and CDR2 FQGNSA. V was clipped by 1 base and J by 3 bases, with 13 bases between them. The CDR3 spans 15 residues. The CDR3 is CASSLVGGGSYEQYF. In DNA, the CDR3 is TGTGCCAGCAGCTTAGTCGGGGGAGGTAGCTACGAGCAGTACTTC.

The V gene is TRBV2, the J gene TRBJ2-2; the D gene is possibly TRBD2 (5 bases). V lost 1 base, J lost 6 bases, and 9 bases lay in between. CDR3 length equals 14 residues. CDR1 SNHLY and CDR2 FYNNEI come from the germline V gene. The CDR3: CASSEGGSAGELFF. The CDR3 nucleotides are TGTGCCAGCAGTGAAGGAGGGTCGGCCGGGGAGCTGTTTTTT.

J is TRBJ1-1 and V is TRBV2, with D tentatively TRBD1 (5 bases). The germline V gene has CDR1 SNHLY and CDR2 FYNNEI. The CDR3 spans 14 residues. The V and J ends lost 4 bases and 2 bases respectively, with 11 bases between them. The CDR3 DNA follows: TGTGCCAGCAGTGGCCGGGACGGAAACACTGAAGCTTTCTTT. Amino acids: CASSGRDGNTEAFF.

This chain connects TRBV4-1 to TRBJ1-5; 7 nucleotides line up with TRBD1. Germline V gives CDR1 MGHRA, CDR2 YSYEKL. The CDR3 totals 17 residues. Trimming took 4 bases from V and 4 from J; bases not matched to a gene: 13. The CDR3 DNA is TGCGCCAGCAGCCCCATCTGGCCCGGACAGGTTAATCAGCCCCAGCATTTT. Translated: CASSPIWPGQVNQPQHF.

J is TRBJ1-2 and V is TRBV11-2, with TRBD1 matching over 7 bases. CDR1 is SGHAT and CDR2 is FQNNGV in the germline V gene. V lost 5 bases, J lost 6 bases, and 6 bases stayed unmatched. The CDR3 has 13 amino acids. CDR3 amino acids: CASSQTGIHGYTF. In nucleotides, the CDR3 is TGTGCCAGCAGCCAGACAGGGATTCATGGCTACACCTTC.

The gene calls are TRBV25-1 and TRBJ2-7, with TRBD1 matching 8 bases. Losses at the gene ends were 3 bases for V and 3 bases for J; bases not matched to a gene: 4. There are 14 residues in the CDR3. Germline-derived CDR1 and CDR2 are MGHDK and SYGVNS. The CDR3 DNA follows: TGTGCCAGCAGTGAGTGGACAGGGCACTACGAGCAGTACTTC. Amino acids: CASSEWTGHYEQYF.

This clone was recorded only once. The chain links TRBV7-8 to TRBJ2-7, with D uncertain. Germline V gives CDR1 SGHVS, CDR2 FQNEAQ. The CDR3 has 17 residues. Trimming pared 3 bases from V and 3 bases from J, leaving 21 bases between. For the CDR3, the DNA is TGTGCCAGCAGCTTCGCTGGCAACTCCTGGCCGCTCTACGAGCAGTACTTC. Translated: CASSFAGNSWPLYEQYF.

V gene TRBV7-9 combines with J gene TRBJ1-1; 9 bases align to TRBD1. The CDR3 loop spans 19 amino acids. J gave up 0 bases and V 5 bases, and 16 bases lay outside the gene matches. Germline V lookup: CDR1 SEHNR, CDR2 FQNEAQ (reference sequence). This chain's CDR3 is CASSISPGQGGPMNTEAFF. In DNA form, the CDR3 reads TGTGCCAGCAGCATTAGCCCGGGACAGGGAGGCCCAATGAACACTGAAGCTTTCTTT.

The chain links TRBV19 to TRBJ1-2; D perhaps matches TRBD1 (6 bases). The V and J ends lost 6 bases and 5 bases respectively, with 16 bases between them. The V gene's germline CDR1 is LNHDA and CDR2 SQIVND (reference sequence). The CDR3 spans 14 residues. The DNA of the CDR3 is TGTGCCAGTAGCCTCCCGGGGGCAGCGTATGGCTACACCTTC. This encodes CASSLPGAAYGYTF.

The chain uses TRBV21-1 and TRBJ1-5. TRBV21-1 counts as a pseudogene. This CDR3 has 15 amino acids. DNA of the CDR3: TGTGCCAGCAGCGCCCAGGGAGATAGCAATCAGCCCCAGCATTTT. Residues: CASSAQGDSNQPQHF.

The chain has TRBV10-3 and TRBJ1-5; no clear D. Germline lookup yields CDR1 ENHRY and CDR2 SYGVKD. V lost 0 bases to trimming and J lost 2 bases, with 11 bases between them. The CDR3 spans 16 residues. The CDR3 bases are TGTGCCATCAGTGAGTCGAGGCAGTTGGGCAATCAGCCCCAGCATTTT. This gives the protein CAISESRQLGNQPQHF.

The V and J genes are TRBV15 and TRBJ2-7, with D perhaps matching TRBD1 (6 bases). This CDR3 is built from 15 residues. Trimming pared 2 bases from V and 3 bases from J, leaving 14 bases between. CDR1 is LNHNV, CDR2 YYDKDF, per germline (reference sequence). CDR3 DNA sequence: TGTGCCACCAGCAGAATGAACAGGGACGGCTACGAGCAGTACTTC. Amino acids: CATSRMNRDGYEQYF.